Below, one TCR beta chain is given with its context. The CDR3 is made up of 14 amino acids. Germline V CDR1 and CDR2: LGHNA, YNFKEQ. With 5 bases clipped from V and 3 bases from J, the junction kept 4 bases outside the gene matches. The data are from a study of T-cell memory formation after mild COVID-19. TCRdb re-analysed the 5' RACE reads in MiXCR, keeping a single row per CDR3 protein. The data contain 400,000 to 550,000 distinct CDR3 sequences, more than 20% of them seen just once; the ten biggest clones take up about 12%. What was sequenced was PBMCs or a T cell subset sorted from them (not recorded which). The sequence derives from an adult woman who had mild COVID-19 (a few samples of this study predate the infection). Cell type and time point are not known. The V gene is TRBV4-2, the J gene TRBJ2-3; 8 bases are shared with TRBD2. CDR3 region: CASSGLAGTDTQYF. The CDR3 nucleotides are TGTGCCAGCAGCGGACTAGCCGGGACAGATACGCAGTATTTT.